This T cell receptor beta chain originates from a study of blood T cell repertoires in COVID-19. Repertoires were generated with immunoSEQ multiplex PCR, while TCRdb's copy carries only in-frame clones and drops some. The table has about 430,000 clones, approximately 90% seen once; the top ten hold about 1.4%. Germline loops: CDR1 SGHAT, CDR2 FQNNGV. CDR3 size: 14 residues. The V and J ends lost 4 bases and 2 bases respectively, with 10 bases between them. The chain joins TRBV11-2 to TRBJ2-3, with unresolved D. The sample taken for sequencing was PBMCs or T cells enriched from blood (not recorded which). The source of this sequence is a young woman who had been exposed to COVID-19. The CDR3 region is CASSWIGDTDTQYF. DNA for the CDR3: TGTGCCAGCAGCTGGATCGGAGACACAGATACGCAGTATTTT.